One and the same sample provided the 20 T cell receptor beta chains below, sequenced in a study of cytomegalovirus exposure and HLA in healthy donors. The data were produced by immunoSEQ multiplex PCR, yet TCRdb's version contains in-frame clones alone and is incomplete. The table shows some 250,000 clones, with 90% occurring only once. The material sequenced was PBMCs. All receptors derive from a young woman in good health and CMV-seronegative.

This clone came up once. The chain links TRBV7-8 to TRBJ2-1; 9 nucleotides agree with TRBD2. The V and J ends lost 1 base and 7 bases, in that order; junction bases with no gene match: 11. Germline CDR1 reads SGHVS; CDR2 reads FQNEAQ. The CDR3 has 17 amino acids. CDR3 sequence: CASSLVGLAGMDNEQFF. CDR3 DNA sequence: TGTGCCAGCAGCTTAGTCGGCCTAGCGGGGATGGATAATGAGCAGTTCTTC.

This clone was observed a handful of times. The chain couples TRBV6-5 to TRBJ1-3; D not certain. The CDR3 is 14 residues long. Per germline, CDR1 MNHEY and CDR2 SVGAGI. V was pared by 0 bases and J by 5 bases, with 8 bases between. CDR3 nucleotides: TGTGCCAGCAGTTACTCGAGAGGGAGAAACACCATATATTTT. As protein: CASSYSRGRNTIYF.

This clone was counted only a few times. J is TRBJ1-2 and V is TRBV5-4; D remains ambiguous. Between the trimmed V and J ends, which lost 3 bases and 8 bases, there was a span of 11 bases. Germline V gene data show CDR1 as SGHNT and CDR2 as YYREEE (reference sequence). The CDR3 runs 12 residues. CDR3 region: CASSSYPWGYTF. CDR3 in DNA: TGTGCCAGCAGCTCCTACCCTTGGGGCTACACCTTC.

A single count supports this clone. The J gene is TRBJ2-7, the V gene TRBV18, with D perhaps TRBD2 (5 bases). V was shortened by 6 bases and J by 3 bases, with 12 bases between the two germline ends. Germline values: CDR1 KGHSH, CDR2 LQKENI. The length of the CDR3 is 13 residues. The CDR3 DNA sequence: TGTGCCAGCTCCCCGGAGAGGGTCTACGAGCAGTACGTC. Amino acid sequence: CASSPERVYEQYV.

The chain combines TRBV5-8 with TRBJ1-5; no clear D gene. Trimming shortened V by 1 base and J by 9 bases, and 8 bases separated the two germline ends. This CDR3 has 12 amino acids. Per germline, CDR1 SGHTS and CDR2 YDEGEE. The CDR3 region is CASSLPSRPQHF. In DNA, the CDR3 is TGTGCCAGCAGCTTGCCCTCGCGGCCCCAGCATTTT.

This clone was found once. This chain connects TRBV4-1 to TRBJ2-7, with D possibly matching TRBD2 (5 bases). This CDR3 spans 15 amino acids. Trimming took off 1 base at V and 4 bases at J, with 14 bases between the two ends. Germline V CDR1 and CDR2: MGHRA, YSYEKL. Written as DNA, the CDR3 is TGCGCCAGCAGCCAAGGAGCGGCAGACCCATACGAGCAGTACTTC. It encodes CASSQGAADPYEQYF.

The chain is built from TRBV5-4 and TRBJ2-2; D call uncertain. V lost 0 bases and J 6 bases, leaving 9 bases between the germline ends. This CDR3 contains 14 residues. The germline V gene encodes CDR1 SGHNT and CDR2 YYREEE (reference sequence). CDR3 coding DNA: TGTGCCAGCAGCTTGGAAGTGGCGGCCGGGGAGCTGTTTTTT. This sequence encodes CASSLEVAAGELFF.

The J gene is TRBJ2-2, the V gene TRBV5-8; tentatively, D is TRBD1 (6 bases). The CDR3 contains 14 residues. Germline V gene lookup returns CDR1 SGHTS and CDR2 YDEGEE. Trimming left V 5 bases short and J 5 bases short, with 13 bases between. This chain's CDR3 is CASRSGVRTGELFF. CDR3 in DNA: TGTGCCAGCAGGTCAGGGGTACGGACCGGGGAGCTGTTTTTT.

This sequence joins TRBV10-2 and TRBJ2-2, with D possibly TRBD2 on 5 matching bases. Trimming shortened V by 8 bases and J by 3 bases, and 13 bases separated the two germline ends. CDR3 length: 14 amino acids. Germline V gene lookup returns CDR1 WSHSY and CDR2 SAAADI. The CDR3 bases are TGCGCCAGCCTAGCCCTTATTGACACCGGGGAGCTGTTTTTT. It translates to CASLALIDTGELFF.

This sequence joins TRBV9 and TRBJ2-5; 7 nucleotides agree with TRBD2. The CDR3 is 16 amino acids. Germline values: CDR1 SGDLS, CDR2 YYNGEE. The trim removed 0 bases at V and 4 bases at J, leaving 9 bases unmatched. Here the CDR3 DNA reads TGTGCCAGCAGCGTAGGCACTAGCGTCGGACGAGAGACCCAGTACTTC. Amino acid sequence: CASSVGTSVGRETQYF.

This chain links TRBV5-1 with TRBJ1-1; 9 bases are a match to TRBD1. The germline CDR1 and CDR2 sequences are SGHRS and YFSETQ. Unmatched junction bases numbered 29, after V lost 3 bases and J lost 5 bases. This CDR3 region has 22 residues. In DNA form, the CDR3 reads TGCGCCAGCAGCTGGCCCATGGGACTATCCGGTAGGGGGACAGGGTTTGCGACTGAAGCTTTCTTT. This gives the protein CASSWPMGLSGRGTGFATEAFF.

This clone has a single count. The V call is TRBV7-9, the J call TRBJ2-5; a weak D match, TRBD1 (6 bases). The V end was cut by 5 bases, the J end by 1 base, with 14 bases between. This CDR3 comprises 15 residues. CDR1 SEHNR and CDR2 FQNEAQ come from the germline V gene (reference sequence). CDR3 sequence: CASSPQGTGQETQYF. In DNA, the CDR3 is TGTGCCAGCAGCCCACAGGGTACAGGCCAAGAGACCCAGTACTTC.

A few counts support this clone. The V and J genes are TRBV5-4 and TRBJ1-1; maybe TRBD1 (5 bases). Trimming cost V 3 bases and J 5 bases, with 11 bases left between them. CDR1 SGHNT and CDR2 YYREEE come from the germline V gene (reference sequence). The CDR3 is 13 residues long. The CDR3 region has the DNA TGTGCCAGCAGCTCTCAGGGCTTGACTGAAGCTTTCTTT. It is translated as CASSSQGLTEAFF.

The chain has TRBV7-2 and TRBJ1-5, with a weak D call TRBD1 (5 bases). Germline V CDR1 and CDR2: SGHTA, FQGNSA. The CDR3 runs 14 residues. The V end was cut by 2 bases, the J end by 5 bases, with 10 bases between. In DNA form, the CDR3 reads TGTGCCAGCAGCTTAAGGCCACAGGATCAGCCCCAGCATTTT. This codes for CASSLRPQDQPQHF.

This chain joins TRBV18 and TRBJ2-7; 7 positions agree with TRBD2. The trim removed 3 bases at V and 4 bases at J, leaving 3 bases unmatched. CDR3 size: 13 residues. CDR1 is KGHSH, CDR2 LQKENI, per germline. CDR3: CASSPSSGYEQYV. CDR3 nucleotides: TGTGCCAGCTCACCTAGTAGCGGGTACGAGCAGTACGTC.

The rearrangement joins TRBV6-5 to TRBJ2-2; D is uncertain. CDR1 and CDR2 from the germline V gene are MNHEY and SVGAGI. V lost 7 bases and J 0 bases, leaving 6 bases between the germline ends. This CDR3 contains 13 residues. CDR3: CASIYTNTGELFF. In DNA, the CDR3 is TGTGCCAGCATATACACGAACACCGGGGAGCTGTTTTTT.

The chain has TRBV7-9 and TRBJ2-7, with TRBD2 identical over 7 bases. The CDR3 extends over 14 amino acids. CDR1 and CDR2 from the germline V gene are SEHNR and FQNEAQ (reference sequence). V lost 3 bases, J lost 0 bases, and 2 bases stayed unmatched. CDR3 region: CASSLAGDSYEQYF. The DNA of the CDR3 is TGTGCCAGCAGCTTGGCGGGGGACTCCTACGAGCAGTACTTC. The variable domain in full, with the rest retrieved from reference TRBV7-9 and TRBJ2-7, is DTGVSQNPRHKITKRGQNVTFRCDPISEHNRLYWYRQTLGQGPEFLTYFQNEAQLEKSRLLSDRFSAERPKGSFSTLEIQRTEQGDSAMYLCASSLAGDSYEQYFGPGTRLTVT.

The genes are TRBV2 and TRBJ1-4; D may be TRBD1 (5 bases). The CDR3 is made up of 12 amino acids. Trimming cost V 4 bases and J 6 bases, with 6 bases left between them. Per germline, CDR1 SNHLY and CDR2 FYNNEI. The CDR3 reads CASSVGDEKLFF. Written as DNA, the CDR3 is TGTGCCAGCAGTGTAGGGGATGAAAAACTGTTTTTT.

The genes are TRBV9 and TRBJ2-3; 12 nucleotides align to TRBD1. CDR1 and CDR2 (germline): SGDLS, YYNGEE. The CDR3 is 18 amino acids. Trimming cost V 2 bases and J 0 bases; bases outside gene matches: 7. CDR3 loop: CASSVSGTGGYSTDTQYF. The DNA of the CDR3 is TGTGCCAGCAGCGTCAGTGGGACAGGGGGCTATAGCACAGATACGCAGTATTTT. The variable domain in full, completed from reference TRBV9 and TRBJ2-3, reads DSGVTQTPKHLITATGQRVTLRCSPRSGDLSVYWYQQSLDQGLQFLIQYYNGEERAKGNILERFSAQQFPDLHSELNLSSLELGDSALYFCASSVSGTGGYSTDTQYFGPGTRLTVL.

The chain uses TRBV11-2 and TRBJ2-3, with 13 nucleotides matching TRBD2. CDR1 and CDR2 (germline): SGHAT, FQNNGV. With 5 bases clipped from V and 2 bases from J, the junction kept 7 bases outside the gene matches. The CDR3 contains 17 residues. The CDR3 sequence: CASSTPGTSGVTDTQYF. The CDR3 DNA is TGTGCCAGCAGCACCCCCGGGACTAGCGGGGTCACAGATACGCAGTATTTT.